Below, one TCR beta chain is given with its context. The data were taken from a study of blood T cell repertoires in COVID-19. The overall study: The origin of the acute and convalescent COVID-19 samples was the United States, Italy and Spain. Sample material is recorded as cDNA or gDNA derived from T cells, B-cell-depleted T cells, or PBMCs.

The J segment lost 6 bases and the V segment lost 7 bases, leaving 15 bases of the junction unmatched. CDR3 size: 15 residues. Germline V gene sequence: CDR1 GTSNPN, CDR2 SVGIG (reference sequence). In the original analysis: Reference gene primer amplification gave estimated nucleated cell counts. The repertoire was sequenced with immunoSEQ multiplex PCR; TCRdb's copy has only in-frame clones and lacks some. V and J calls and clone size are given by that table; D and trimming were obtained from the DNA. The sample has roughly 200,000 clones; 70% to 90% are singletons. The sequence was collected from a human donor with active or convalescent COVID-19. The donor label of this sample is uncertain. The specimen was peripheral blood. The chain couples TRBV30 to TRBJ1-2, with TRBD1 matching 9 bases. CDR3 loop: CASTFRDRAVNGYTF. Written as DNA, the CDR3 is TGTGCCTCGACATTCCGGGACAGGGCGGTGAATGGCTACACCTTC. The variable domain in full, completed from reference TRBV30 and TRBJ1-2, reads SQTIHQWPATLVQPVGSPLSLECTVEGTSNPNLYWYRQAAGRGLQLLFYSVGIGQISSEVPQNLSASRPQDRQFILSSKKLLLSDSGFYLCASTFRDRAVNGYTFGSGTRLTVV.